Described below is a single T cell receptor beta chain sequence and its context. No antigen is known for it. Donors were healthy HIV-negative adults without recently reported acute infections or vaccinations. In germline, CDR1 is DFQATT, CDR2 SNEGSKA (reference sequence). The CDR3 covers 11 residues. Deletions cut 6 bases from V and 7 bases from J, with 9 bases between. This record belongs to a study of shared clonotypes between healthy human individuals. Study in general: Researchers assigned three CD4 naive, three CD4 memory, two CD8 naive and one CD8 memory plate to each donor. Study-wide points: A handful of donors showed sharing of about 5.5% of naive CD4 clonotypes. The donor pool, a small one, limited the genetic and exposure-history diversity represented.

Clones were read by immunoSEQ multiplex PCR, and TCRdb kept only the in-frame ones, dropping some. Of approximately 700,000 clones in the sample, about 80% were seen once. The specimen was memory CD4+ T cells sorted from blood. Noted subset: CD45RA-negative fraction. V is TRBV20-1 and J is TRBJ2-2; D remains ambiguous. The clonotype originates from a woman in her 30s in good health. The CDR3 sequence is CSAGSGGELFF. The CDR3 nucleotides read TGCAGTGCGGGATCGGGCGGGGAGCTGTTTTTT.